This TCR beta chain was documented in a study of T-cell memory formation after mild COVID-19. Study-level information: In these data, TCR clusters were largely donor specific. Broader study findings: Among contracting clones, CD4+ were mainly CM/EM and CD8+ enriched in EMRA.

This clonotype occurred a few times. No antigen is known for it. Sample barcodes and UMIs were carried by the TCR alpha and TCR beta cDNA libraries that 5'RACE generated with constant-segment primers. TCRdb used MiXCR to reprocess the 5' RACE reads, holding one entry per CDR3 protein. The sample records 100,000 to 120,000 distinct CDR3 sequences, roughly a sixth being singletons. With 10 bases removed from V and 1 base from J, the gap between germline ends came to 16 bases. CDR3 length: 14 amino acids. The germline CDR1 and CDR2 sequences are KGHSH and LQKENI. The chain combines TRBV18 with TRBJ1-1; weak D call: TRBD1 (6 bases). The sequence derives from a man between 18 and 35 years old who had mild COVID-19 (a few samples of this study predate the infection). Cell type and time point are not known. Sequenced sample: PBMCs or a T cell subset sorted from them (not recorded which). CDR3 nucleotide sequence: TGTGCCACTACCGGGGGGGGGCCGAACACTGAAGCTTTCTTT. Its translation is CATTGGGPNTEAFF.